The 12 T cell receptor beta chains below all came from one sample that was sequenced in a study of T cells in Graves' hyperthyroidism and ophthalmopathy. Using RNA transcripts as the source, TCR beta CDR3 regions were amplified. Using the HTBI primer set, a first-round RT-PCR was run on the TCR CDR3. MiXCR was run by TCRdb on the multiplex PCR reads, yielding one entry per CDR3 protein. The table records 300,000 to 450,000 distinct CDR3 sequences, 14% of them present only once. Material: blood. The receptors were sampled from a woman aged 60-75 years with Graves' hyperthyroidism.

This clonotype was seen at least ten times. The V and J genes are TRBV10-3 and TRBJ2-7, with D tentatively TRBD2 (5 bases). V dropped 7 bases and J dropped 4 bases, with 17 bases sitting between them. The CDR3 has 14 amino acids. Germline V gene data show CDR1 as ENHRY and CDR2 as SYGVKD. CDR3 protein: CAITDGNPGYEQYF. The CDR3 DNA sequence: TGTGCCATCACAGATGGGAACCCGGGGTACGAGCAGTACTTC.

In its sample, this clonotype was seen a few times. Relative to the germline gene, one junction end is altered; a read error may explain this. This chain joins TRBV20-1 and TRBJ2-7; 9 nucleotides agree with TRBD2. This CDR3 spans 15 amino acids. The germline gives CDR1 DFQATT, CDR2 SNEGSKA (reference sequence). Here the CDR3 reads CSAARPSGTVYEQHF. The CDR3 nucleotides are TGCAGTGCGGCCCGGCCTAGCGGGACTGTATACGAGCAGCACTTC.

This clonotype was detected many times. This chain links TRBV18 with TRBJ1-2, with TRBD1 identical over 9 bases. Trimming cost V 6 bases and J 5 bases; bases outside gene matches: 7. CDR1 is KGHSH and CDR2 is LQKENI in the germline V gene. This CDR3 has 14 residues. The CDR3 is CASSGDRETYGYTF. CDR3 DNA: TGTGCCAGCTCTGGGGACAGGGAGACTTATGGCTACACCTTC. Using reference TRBV18 and TRBJ1-2 for the parts outside the CDR3, the full variable domain is NAGVMQNPRHLVRRRGQEARLRCSPMKGHSHVYWYRQLPEEGLKFMVYLQKENIIDESGMPKERFSAEFPKEGPSILRIQQVVRGDSAAYFCASSGDRETYGYTFGSGTRLTVV.

This clonotype was counted many times. The chain recombines TRBV7-9 with TRBJ2-1; D is unresolved. The length of the CDR3 is 13 residues. Germline lookup yields CDR1 SEHNR and CDR2 FQNEAQ (reference sequence). V was pared by 3 bases and J by 6 bases, with 9 bases between. CDR3 coding DNA: TGTGCCAGCAGCTTTTCCTCCGGCAATGAGCAGTTCTTC. It is translated as CASSFSSGNEQFF.

This clonotype was seen only a few times. J is TRBJ2-2 and V is TRBV10-3, with D perhaps TRBD2 (6 bases). The CDR3 length is 13 residues. V was cut by 8 bases and J by 2 bases, with 9 bases left in between. Germline V gene data show CDR1 as ENHRY and CDR2 as SYGVKD. CDR3: CAIHTSNTGELFF. The CDR3 nucleotides are TGTGCCATCCACACTAGCAACACCGGGGAGCTGTTTTTT.

About this clonotype: A read error may explain this, as a much larger clone is one base away. This chain joins TRBV27 and TRBJ2-3; 10 nucleotides agree with TRBD1. Germline CDR1 and CDR2: MNHEY and SMNVEV (reference sequence). This CDR3 is 15 amino acids long. CDR3: CASSLRTGGFDTRYF. Here the CDR3 DNA reads TGTGCCAGCAGTTTACGGACAGGGGGGTTCGATACGCGGTATTTT.

This clonotype was seen a few times. This chain connects TRBV6-1 to TRBJ1-6, with a tentative D call TRBD1 (6 bases). Trimming left V 5 bases short and J 6 bases short, with 17 bases between. Germline assignment: CDR1 MNHNS and CDR2 SASEGT. The CDR3 consists of 16 residues. The chain's CDR3 is CASSSFTGRLNSPLHF. The DNA of the CDR3 is TGTGCCAGCAGTTCCTTTACAGGGAGACTTAATTCACCCCTCCACTTT.

The chain links TRBV5-1 to TRBJ2-2; a possible D gene is TRBD2 (10 bases). The CDR3 has 18 residues. Germline values: CDR1 SGHRS, CDR2 YFSETQ. Trimming shortened V by 4 bases and J by 7 bases, and 26 bases separated the two germline ends. CDR3 amino acids: CASSPGQGQLAGIGELFF. DNA for the CDR3: TGCGCCAGCAGCCCGGGACAGGGCCAACTAGCGGGGATCGGGGAGCTGTTTTTT.

This clonotype has a count of ten or more. This chain uses TRBV6-1 with TRBJ1-2; no firm D call. The CDR3 is made up of 13 amino acids. V was trimmed by 6 bases and J by 3 bases, leaving 11 bases between them. Germline V gene lookup returns CDR1 MNHNS and CDR2 SASEGT. CDR3 sequence reads: CASRSAGYYGYTF. Written as DNA, the CDR3 is TGTGCCAGCAGATCCGCAGGATACTATGGCTACACCTTC.

The sample holds many counts of this clonotype. The gene calls are TRBV24-1 and TRBJ2-1; 8 bases match TRBD1. CDR1 is KGHDR and CDR2 is SFDVKD in the germline V gene. V was pared by 3 bases and J by 5 bases, with 5 bases of the junction left unmatched. This CDR3 comprises 15 residues. The CDR3 coding sequence is TGTGCCACCAGTGATCCGGGACAGGTTAACAATGAGCAGTTCTTC. Translation: CATSDPGQVNNEQFF.

As regards this clonotype: A much bigger clone sits one base away, suggesting this may be a read error. V and J are TRBV12-3 or TRBV12-4 and TRBJ1-2, with TRBD1 as a possible D gene (6 bases). This CDR3 comprises 14 residues. In DNA, the CDR3 is TGTGCCTGCAGTTTGAGGAGGGGGACCTATGGCTACACCTTC. Its protein product is CACSLRRGTYGYTF.

The chain combines TRBV11-2 with TRBJ2-3, with 10 bases lining up with TRBD1. V trimming: 2 bases; J trimming: 4 bases; junction bases outside the gene matches: 9. The CDR3 is 17 amino acids. Germline V lookup: CDR1 SGHAT, CDR2 FQNNGV. The CDR3, as DNA: TGTGCCAGCAGCTTAAGTCCGGGACAGGGGACGGCAGATACGCAGTATTTT. Translation gives CASSLSPGQGTADTQYF.